The 5 T cell receptor beta chains below all came from one sample that was sequenced in a study of CD8 T cells in Susac syndrome. Roughly 0.45 to 1 ug RNA was reverse transcribed with random hexamers. TCRdb recomputed calls from the immunoSEQ multiplex PCR reads with MiXCR, one row per CDR3 protein. The profile shows approximately 100,000 distinct CDR3 sequences, roughly 95% of them singletons. Sequences were obtained from CD4+ T cells from PBMCs. All receptors come from a human donor in good health.

The V gene is TRBV30, the J gene TRBJ1-2; 8 nucleotides align to TRBD1. There are 14 residues in the CDR3. Germline lookup yields CDR1 GTSNPN and CDR2 SVGIG (reference sequence). With 2 bases clipped from V and 11 bases from J, the junction kept 13 bases outside the gene matches. CDR3 DNA: TGTGCCTGGAGTCTAACAGGGGGTGGACTAGAATACACCTTC. Amino acids: CAWSLTGGGLEYTF.

The chain has TRBV20-1 and TRBJ2-1, with TRBD2 identical over 8 bases. The CDR3 totals 16 residues. The V gene's germline CDR1 is DFQATT and CDR2 SNEGSKA (reference sequence). Unmatched junction bases numbered 16, after V lost 6 bases and J lost 6 bases. CDR3 in amino acids: CSAPGQGGRHLNEQFF. In nucleotides, the CDR3 is TGCAGTGCCCCGGGGCAGGGCGGGAGGCATCTCAATGAGCAGTTCTTC.

V and J are TRBV5-6 and TRBJ2-5, with a tentative D call TRBD2 (6 bases). V lost 4 bases to trimming and J lost 7 bases, with 23 bases between them. There are 16 residues in the CDR3. In germline, CDR1 is SGHDT, CDR2 YYEEEE. The DNA for the CDR3 is TGTGCCAGCAGCAACCAGGGTTGGGGGGTCGAAGGGACCCAGTACTTC. Protein: CASSNQGWGVEGTQYF. The complete variable domain, with remaining parts taken from reference TRBV5-6 and TRBJ2-5, reads DAGVTQSPTHLIKTRGQQVTLRCSPKSGHDTVSWYQQALGQGPQFIFQYYEEEERQRGNFPDRFSGHQFPNYSSELNVNALLLGDSALYLCASSNQGWGVEGTQYFGPGTRLLVL.

This chain joins TRBV28 and TRBJ1-2; the D is unclear. The CDR3 runs 12 residues. Germline V CDR1 and CDR2: MDHEN, SYDVKM. V lost 6 bases and J 8 bases, leaving 13 bases between the germline ends. This CDR3 reads CASSLSDGGYTF. CDR3 nucleotides: TGTGCCAGCAGCCTATCGGACGGGGGCTACACCTTC.

In the case of this clonotype: One end of the junction varies from germline; a read error may be responsible. The chain combines TRBV9 with TRBJ1-1; D might be TRBD1 (6 bases). The CDR3 has 13 residues. Germline V lookup: CDR1 SGDLS, CDR2 YYNGEE. CDR3 residues: CASSVVWDTEVFF. For the CDR3, the DNA is TGTGCCAGCAGCGTAGTATGGGACACTGAAGTTTTCTTT.